The next 17 T cell receptor beta chains were all read from a single sample in a study of cytomegalovirus exposure and HLA in healthy donors. PCR employed 60 Vbeta and 13 Jbeta primers. Using immunoSEQ multiplex PCR, the repertoire was profiled, and TCRdb retains in-frame clones only, with some absent. The repertoire has more than 110,000 clones, 73% of them found once; the top ten carry 13% to 15%. Input material: PBMCs. These receptors came from a human donor in good health.

The rearrangement joins TRBV27 to TRBJ2-3, with 10 bases lining up with TRBD2. Trimming removed 2 bases from V and 2 bases from J; junction bases left unmatched: 7. Germline lookup yields CDR1 MNHEY and CDR2 SMNVEV (reference sequence). The CDR3 runs 17 residues. CDR3 protein: CASSLALAGAYTDTQYF. In nucleotides, the CDR3 is TGTGCCAGCAGTTTAGCGCTAGCGGGAGCATACACAGATACGCAGTATTTT.

The V gene is TRBV15, the J gene TRBJ1-5, with 9 bases that match TRBD1. This CDR3 spans 15 amino acids. In germline, CDR1 is LNHNV, CDR2 YYDKDF (reference sequence). After removal of 3 bases from V and 3 bases from J, the junction contained 3 bases not matched to a gene. This CDR3 reads CATSRDRGDNQPQHF. CDR3 coding DNA: TGTGCCACCAGCAGGGACAGGGGTGACAATCAGCCCCAGCATTTT.

This clone was found once. The chain recombines TRBV6-5 with TRBJ1-2; a possible D gene is TRBD1 (5 bases). V lost 1 base to trimming and J lost 8 bases, with 14 bases between them. This CDR3 has 14 residues. CDR1 is MNHEY and CDR2 is SVGAGI in the germline V gene. The CDR3 spells CASSYFGGAGGYTF. CDR3 bases: TGTGCCAGCAGTTACTTTGGAGGGGCAGGCGGCTACACCTTC.

The chain has TRBV6-4 and TRBJ2-6; D is uncertain. The V gene lost 8 bases and the J gene lost 0 bases, with 8 bases spanning the gap. The V gene's germline CDR1 is MRHNA and CDR2 SNTAGT. This CDR3 is 14 amino acids long. In DNA, the CDR3 is TGTGCCAGCGCCCAGGACTCTGGGGCCAACGTCCTGACTTTC. This codes for CASAQDSGANVLTF.

This rearrangement joins TRBV6-5 to TRBJ1-1; D ambiguous. The CDR3 runs to 11 residues. The V end lost 7 bases, the J end lost 6 bases, and 9 bases lay between the germline ends. Germline assignment: CDR1 MNHEY and CDR2 SVGAGI. The CDR3 nucleotides read TGTGCCAGCACCTCCGGGGCTGAAGCTTTCTTT. This translates into CASTSGAEAFF.

The chain combines TRBV12-5 with TRBJ2-5; possibly TRBD1 for D (6 bases). The J call may be wrong; the DNA end is better matched by TRBJ2-7. There are 17 residues in the CDR3. Germline CDR1 and CDR2: LGHNT and FRNRAP. CDR3 DNA sequence: TGTGCTAGTGGTTTGGTAATCCACAGGGATAGTTCTTACGAGCAGTACTTC. Encoded protein: CASGLVIHRDSSYEQYF.

The chain couples TRBV20-1 to TRBJ2-3, with D unresolved. Germline V gene data show CDR1 as DFQATT and CDR2 as SNEGSKA (reference sequence). V lost 6 bases, J lost 9 bases, and 13 bases lay in between. The CDR3 extends over 11 amino acids. The DNA of the CDR3 is TGCAGTGCCCTTGACTCTGTCACGCAGTATTTT. It codes for CSALDSVTQYF.

The V and J genes are TRBV27 and TRBJ2-2; tentatively, D is TRBD1 (6 bases). Trimming removed 6 bases from V and 6 bases from J, with 14 bases in between. The CDR3 loop spans 14 amino acids. The germline CDR1 and CDR2 sequences are MNHEY and SMNVEV (reference sequence). CDR3 in amino acids: CASRPDRHPGELFF. CDR3 nucleotide sequence: TGTGCCAGCAGGCCCGACAGGCACCCCGGGGAGCTGTTTTTT.

The chain combines TRBV6-1 with TRBJ2-7; D not certain. Germline values: CDR1 MNHNS, CDR2 SASEGT. The CDR3 totals 15 residues. Trimming cost V 3 bases and J 3 bases, with 15 bases left between them. The CDR3 sequence is CASSETAGIRYEQYF. CDR3 in DNA: TGTGCCAGCAGTGAGACTGCTGGAATCCGCTACGAGCAGTACTTC.

This chain links TRBV7-9 with TRBJ2-5; no firm D call. The CDR3 spans 13 residues. Germline values: CDR1 SEHNR, CDR2 FQNEAQ (reference sequence). Trimming shortened V by 4 bases and J by 4 bases, and 10 bases separated the two germline ends. The CDR3: CASSSRSPETQYF. The CDR3 DNA reads as TGTGCCAGCAGCTCTAGGTCTCCAGAGACCCAGTACTTC.

The chain combines TRBV5-1 with TRBJ2-2, with 8 nucleotides matching TRBD1. This CDR3 is 16 amino acids long. CDR1 and CDR2 from the germline V gene are SGHRS and YFSETQ. V lost 3 bases and J lost 0; bases outside the gene matches: 4. The CDR3 is CASSYGQGPNTGELFF. The CDR3 nucleotides read TGCGCCAGCAGCTATGGACAGGGACCGAACACCGGGGAGCTGTTTTTT.

The chain has TRBV5-4 and TRBJ2-7, with D maybe TRBD1 (6 bases). The CDR3 has 12 amino acids. The germline gives CDR1 SGHNT, CDR2 YYREEE (reference sequence). The germline V and J ends were trimmed by 4 bases and 7 bases, with 12 bases remaining between them. The CDR3 region has the DNA TGTGCCAGCAGCCTGGACAGTTGGGAGCAGTACTTC. Translating it yields CASSLDSWEQYF.

The rearrangement uses TRBV2 and TRBJ2-2; 11 bases are shared with TRBD2. V dropped 6 bases and J dropped 1; count of bases not matched to a gene: 4. The CDR3 is 16 residues long. Germline V lookup: CDR1 SNHLY, CDR2 FYNNEI. The DNA of the CDR3 is TGTGCCAGCAGCACCGGGACTAGCGGGAACACCGGGGAGCTGTTTTTT. Translated, it gives CASSTGTSGNTGELFF. The full variable domain, its missing parts supplied by reference TRBV2 and TRBJ2-2, is EPEVTQTPSHQVTQMGQEVILRCVPISNHLYFYWYRQILGQKVEFLVSFYNNEISEKSEIFDDQFSVERPDGSNFTLKIRSTKLEDSAMYFCASSTGTSGNTGELFFGEGSRLTVL.

This clone has a handful of counts. The chain employs TRBV27 and TRBJ1-5, with TRBD1 matching 7 bases. Germline-derived CDR1 and CDR2 are MNHEY and SMNVEV (reference sequence). CDR3 length: 15 residues. The V segment lost 6 bases and the J segment 7 bases; nucleotides outside the gene matches: 12. CDR3 region: CASSADRAISQPQHF. In nucleotides, the CDR3 is TGTGCCAGCAGCGCCGACAGGGCTATCTCACAGCCCCAGCATTTT.

This clone was seen only a few times. This chain uses TRBV2 with TRBJ2-1; the D gene is possibly TRBD2 (6 bases). V shed 7 bases and J shed 0 bases, with 13 bases lying between them. Germline lookup yields CDR1 SNHLY and CDR2 FYNNEI. This CDR3 has 15 residues. The CDR3 sequence is CASTSGPSSYNEQFF. The CDR3 nucleotides are TGTGCCAGCACGAGCGGGCCTAGCTCCTACAATGAGCAGTTCTTC.

The chain recombines TRBV18 with TRBJ1-1, with D perhaps matching TRBD1 (6 bases). This CDR3 is 12 amino acids long. CDR1 and CDR2 from the germline V gene are KGHSH and LQKENI. Deletions cut 4 bases from V and 3 bases from J, with 6 bases between. CDR3 nucleotides: TGTGCCAGCTCACAGGGGGACACTGAAGCTTTCTTT. This codes for CASSQGDTEAFF. The variable domain in full, completed from reference TRBV18 and TRBJ1-1, reads NAGVMQNPRHLVRRRGQEARLRCSPMKGHSHVYWYRQLPEEGLKFMVYLQKENIIDESGMPKERFSAEFPKEGPSILRIQQVVRGDSAAYFCASSQGDTEAFFGQGTRLTVV.

This sequence joins TRBV7-8 and TRBJ2-5; 8 positions match TRBD1. The end of the DNA is better explained by TRBJ2-7, so the J call may be wrong. Germline CDR1 is SGHVS and CDR2 is FQNEAQ. This CDR3 comprises 14 residues. For the CDR3, the DNA is TGTGCCAGCAGCCGCCGTGGGACAGGTAACGAGCAGTACTTC. It codes for CASSRRGTGNEQYF.